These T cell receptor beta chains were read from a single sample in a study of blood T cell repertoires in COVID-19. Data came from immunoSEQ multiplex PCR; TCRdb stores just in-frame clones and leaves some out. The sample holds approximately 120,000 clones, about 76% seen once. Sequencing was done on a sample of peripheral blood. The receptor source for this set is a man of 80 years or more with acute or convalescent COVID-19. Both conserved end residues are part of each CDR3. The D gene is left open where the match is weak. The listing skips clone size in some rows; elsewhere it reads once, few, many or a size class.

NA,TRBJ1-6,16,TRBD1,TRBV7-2,TGTGCCAGCAGCTTCGGGACAGGGGGCATGAATTCACCCCTCCACTTT,CASSFGTGGMNSPLHF
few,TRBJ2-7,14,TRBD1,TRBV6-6,TGTGCCAGCACTACAGGGGGCGCAACCTACGAGCAGTACTTC,CASTTGGATYEQYF
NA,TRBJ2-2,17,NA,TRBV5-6,TGTGCCAGCAGCTTGTTAGGGGCTAAAACTAACACCGGGGAGCTGTTTTTT,CASSLLGAKTNTGELFF
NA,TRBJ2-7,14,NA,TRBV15,TGTGCCACCAGCAGAGATCGAGGGCCCTACGAGCAGTACTTC,CATSRDRGPYEQYF
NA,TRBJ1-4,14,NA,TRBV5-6,TGTGCCAGCAGCTTAGGGAGGGGATCCGAAAAACTGTTTTTT,CASSLGRGSEKLFF
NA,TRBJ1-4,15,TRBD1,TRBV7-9,TGTGCCAGCAGCCCCCAGGGGGCGGGTCGGGAAAAACTGTTTTTT,CASSPQGAGREKLFF
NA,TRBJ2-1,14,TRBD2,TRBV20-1,TGCAGTGCTAGTGTCGCGGGGGGATTTAATGAGCAGTTCTTC,CSASVAGGFNEQFF
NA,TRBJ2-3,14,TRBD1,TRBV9,TGTGCCAGCAGCGTGGGGGACAGCGAAGATACGCAGTATTTT,CASSVGDSEDTQYF
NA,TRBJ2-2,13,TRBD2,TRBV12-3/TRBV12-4,TGTGCCAGCAGTTGGGGGGGGACCGGGGAGCTGTTTTTT,CASSWGGTGELFF
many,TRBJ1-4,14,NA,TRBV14,TGTGCCAGCAGCCAAGATCGCAGGGGCGAAAAACTGTTTTTT,CASSQDRRGEKLFF
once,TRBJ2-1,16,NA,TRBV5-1,TGCGCTAGCAGCTTCGAAAATCGGGGATCCTACAATGAGCAGTTCTTC,CASSFENRGSYNEQFF
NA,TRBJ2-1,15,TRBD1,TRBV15,TGTGCCACCAGCAAAGGGACAGGGAACTACAATGAGCAGTTCTTC,CATSKGTGNYNEQFF
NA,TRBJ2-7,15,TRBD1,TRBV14,TGTGCCAGCAGCCGTACCGGGACAGGCTCCTACGAGCAGTACTTC,CASSRTGTGSYEQYF
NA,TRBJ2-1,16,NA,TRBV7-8,TGTGCCAGCAGCTTAGGTCAGTGGGGGGATGGCAATGAGCAGTTCTTC,CASSLGQWGDGNEQFF